The source of this TCR beta chain is a study of CD8 T cells in Susac syndrome. Across the whole study: Active disease was present in about 6 of the sequenced Susac syndrome patients, whereas roughly 8 of them were in remission.

CD8+ and CD4+ T cells from blood underwent TCR beta sequencing. The RNA, about 0.45 to 1 ug, was put through reverse transcription using random hexamers. An immunoSEQ multiplex PCR amplified TCR beta CDR3 over 54 Vbeta and 13 Jbeta. MiXCR, applied by TCRdb to the immunoSEQ multiplex PCR reads, yields one record per CDR3 protein. The table lists hundreds of thousands of distinct CDR3 sequences, approximately 95% of them singletons. The germline V and J ends were trimmed by 5 bases and 1 base, with 8 bases remaining between them. Germline V gene sequence: CDR1 DFQATT, CDR2 SNEGSKA (reference sequence). This CDR3 has 12 amino acids.

The gene calls are TRBV20-1 and TRBJ2-5; D not resolved. Sequencing input: CD4+ T cells from PBMCs. The receptor was derived from a human donor with Susac syndrome. Written as DNA, the CDR3 is TGCAGTGCTGGGGTCCGCCAAGAGACCCAGTACTTC. It codes for CSAGVRQETQYF.